The 7 T cell receptor beta chains presented below share a single source sample, sequenced in a study of vaccination effects on CD4 cells after COVID-19 (dated by TCRdb to between 2021 and 2022). To identify antigen-specific CD4+ T cell clonotypes by their expansion, the ViraFEST assay first stimulated PBMC with viral peptide pools and then applied TCR sequencing. After about 10 days of culture, CD4+ T cells were isolated with the EasySep CD4+ T cell isolation kit. Negative nucleocapsid antibody results before and after vaccination confirmed that the healthy vaccine recipients had no prior SARS-CoV-2 infection. Preparation of the library involved the immunoSEQ multiplex PCR assay. Sourced from immuneACCESS, this table was stored by TCRdb with only in-frame sequences that have V and J called. A share of the clones is absent; for the studies checked, an unresolved V gene accounts for under half, and the remainder has no known explanation. The sample records about 63,000 clones, approximately 71% of which are singletons. In total, the top ten clones hold 3.5% to 4.5% of the sample.

Their target antigens are unknown. Sequences were derived from CD4+ T cells from PBMCs cultured with HCoV-OC43 spike peptides, sampled before COVID-19 vaccination. The sample's cell subset or site, from its label and the paper: HCoV-OC43 spike overlapping peptide pool stimulation. These receptor sequences come from a human donor who received a COVID-19 vaccine.

The chain uses TRBV7-2 and TRBJ1-3; D not certain. Germline values: CDR1 SGHTA, CDR2 FQGNSA. Trimming stripped 1 base from V and 4 bases from J, with 17 bases between. The length of the CDR3 is 17 residues. CDR3 sequence: CASSLGYGRGIGNTIYF. DNA of the CDR3: TGTGCCAGCAGCTTAGGGTATGGTCGGGGTATCGGAAACACCATATATTTT. The full variable domain, in which reference TRBV7-2 and TRBJ1-3 provide the parts outside the CDR3, is GAGVSQSPSNKVTEKGKDVELRCDPISGHTALYWYRQSLGQGLEFLIYFQGNSAPDKSGLPSDRFSAERTGGSVSTLTIQRTQQEDSAVYLCASSLGYGRGIGNTIYFGEGSWLTVV.

The CDR3 sequence is CASRPGQGAVGYGYTF. CDR3 DNA sequence: TGTGCCAGCAGGCCGGGACAGGGAGCAGTAGGCTATGGCTACACCTTC. The J gene is TRBJ1-2, the V gene TRBV7-2; TRBD1 matches 9 bases. The CDR3 consists of 16 residues. With V trimmed by 6 bases and J by 4 bases, 12 bases remained unmatched. Looked up from germline, CDR1 is SGHTA and CDR2 is FQGNSA.

The chain couples TRBV20-1 to TRBJ2-3; D gene uncertain. The CDR3 has 11 amino acids. CDR1 and CDR2 (germline): DFQATT, SNEGSKA (reference sequence). V was cut by 5 bases and J by 5 bases, with 8 bases left in between. The CDR3 reads CSALTRDTQYF. As DNA, the CDR3 is TGCAGTGCTCTAACCAGAGATACGCAGTATTTT.

The chain employs TRBV5-8 and TRBJ1-6; TRBD1 might be the D (6 bases). The CDR3 spans 16 residues. Deletions cut 5 bases from V and 1 base from J, with 13 bases between. Germline loops: CDR1 SGHTS, CDR2 YDEGEE. As DNA, the CDR3 is TGTGCCAGCAGGCGGGGGCAGGGGTCCTATAATTCACCCCTCCACTTT. This encodes CASRRGQGSYNSPLHF.

The rearrangement links TRBV10-1 to TRBJ2-2; TRBD1 is a possible D gene (5 bases). The CDR3 sequence is 12 residues long. V was shortened by 8 bases and J by 7 bases, with 11 bases between the two germline ends. Germline loops: CDR1 WNHNN, CDR2 SYGVQD (reference sequence). The CDR3 nucleotides are TGCGCCAGCGGGGCGGCCGGCGGGGAGCTGTTTTTT. Translation gives CASGAAGGELFF.

The rearrangement links TRBV7-3 to TRBJ2-2, with 14 positions matching TRBD2. With V trimmed by 5 bases and J by 5 bases, 4 bases remained unmatched. Germline loops: CDR1 SGHTA, CDR2 FQGTGA. CDR3 length: 16 amino acids. CDR3 in amino acids: CASSPTSGGVTGELFF. CDR3 sequence (DNA): TGTGCCAGCAGCCCGACTAGCGGGGGGGTAACCGGGGAGCTGTTTTTT. Supplemented by reference TRBV7-3 and TRBJ2-2, the full variable domain reads GAGVSQTPSNKVTEKGKYVELRCDPISGHTALYWYRQSLGQGPEFLIYFQGTGAADDSGLPNDRFFAVRPEGSVSTLKIQRTERGDSAVYLCASSPTSGGVTGELFFGEGSRLTVL.

The V and J genes are TRBV9 and TRBJ2-3; 11 bases agree with TRBD2. The CDR3 covers 19 residues. CDR1 is SGDLS, CDR2 YYNGEE, per germline. V gave up 3 bases and J gave up 0 bases; unmatched junction bases: 12. This chain's CDR3 is CASSERSGGGPPSTDTQYF. CDR3 nucleotides: TGTGCCAGCAGCGAGCGTAGCGGGGGGGGGCCGCCGAGCACAGATACGCAGTATTTT.